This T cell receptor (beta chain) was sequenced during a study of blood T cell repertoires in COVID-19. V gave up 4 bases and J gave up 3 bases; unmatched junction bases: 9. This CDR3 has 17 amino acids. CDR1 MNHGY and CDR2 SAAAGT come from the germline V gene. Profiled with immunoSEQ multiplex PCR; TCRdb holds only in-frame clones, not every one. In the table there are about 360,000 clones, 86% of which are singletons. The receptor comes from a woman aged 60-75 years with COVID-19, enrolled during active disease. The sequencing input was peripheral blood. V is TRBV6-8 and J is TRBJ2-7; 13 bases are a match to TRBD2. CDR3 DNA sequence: TGTGCCAGCAGTTCCGGGACTAGCGGGGCCTTGAACTACGAGCAGTACTTC. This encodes CASSSGTSGALNYEQYF.